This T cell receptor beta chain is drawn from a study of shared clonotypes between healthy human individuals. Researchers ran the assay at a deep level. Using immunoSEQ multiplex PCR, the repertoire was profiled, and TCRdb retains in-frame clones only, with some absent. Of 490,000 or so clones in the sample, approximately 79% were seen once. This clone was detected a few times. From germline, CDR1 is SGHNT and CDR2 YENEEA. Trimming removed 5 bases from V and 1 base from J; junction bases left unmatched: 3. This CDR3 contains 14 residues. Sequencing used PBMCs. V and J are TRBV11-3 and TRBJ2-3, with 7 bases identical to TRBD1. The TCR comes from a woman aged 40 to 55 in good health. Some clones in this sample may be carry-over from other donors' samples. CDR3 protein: CASSPGTGTDTQYF. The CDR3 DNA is TGTGCCAGCAGCCCCGGGACAGGCACAGATACGCAGTATTTT.